This TCR beta chain was sequenced for a study of response to subunit inactivated influenza vaccine (dated by TCRdb to the late 2010s). Regarding the complete study: Deep quantitative profiling of the T cell receptor repertoire was used in the study to follow responses to a trivalent subunit inactivated influenza vaccine. Overall study results and their limits: According to the authors, only a limited number of new T cells may be recruited by each seasonal influenza vaccination.

This clonotype was detected only a few times. Its antigen is still unknown. Within one base of it there is no much larger clone, and no base qualities were kept. The library was made by RT-PCR. Sequenced using an Illumina HiSeq 2500. TCRdb took the public reads, trimmed them with fastp at Q25, ran MiXCR for clone calling and kept in-frame beta chains. Rows are combined by CDR3 protein, so each entry shows the most common genes and DNA. This sample holds about 520,000 distinct CDR3 sequences; around 9.9% were observed only once. The ten largest clones add up to more than 10% of the sample. Explained via the paper, the time point label denotes: more than 35 days after influenza vaccine administration. The V and J ends are trimmed by 2 bases and 1 base, leaving 9 bases between them. Its CDR3 holds 15 amino acids, cysteine through phenylalanine. The DNA shown is the 45-base CDR3, in frame from base 1. CDR1 is given as MDHEN and CDR2 as SYDVKM, both from the germline V gene.

The receptor chain draws on TRBV28 and TRBJ1-5; D gene: possibly TRBD1, on 6 matching bases. The receptor's source is a middle-aged man who received an inactivated influenza vaccine. Donor details come from another sample of the same person, matched by shared clones. The sample consisted of PBMCs from blood, taken 35 to 45 days after vaccination. DNA sequence: TGTGCCAGCAGTTTAAGGGGGTTAAGCAATCAGCCCCAGCATTTT. This codes for CASSLRGLSNQPQHF.